This is a list of T cell receptor beta chains from one sample in a study of type 1 regulatory T cells. In TCRdb, the reads were re-called with MiXCR into one record per CDR3 protein. Of tens of thousands of distinct CDR3 sequences in the sample, less than 70% were seen once. These receptors have no known antigen. The source material was cultured non-Tr1 T cells, either the whole culture or a sorted T cell fraction (not recorded which). These TCRs come from a human donor in good health. Each CDR3 is given without its conserved first and last residue.

v_call: TRBV5-1; cdr3_aa: ASSLAGINEKLF
v_call: TRBV20-1; cdr3_aa: SARDSPGSTDTQY
v_call: TRBV11-3; cdr3_aa: ASSKDRGSMNTQY
v_call: TRBV12-5; cdr3_aa: ASGYGETQY
v_call: TRBV2; cdr3_aa: ASTGGARAGELF
v_call: TRBV27; cdr3_aa: ASSLTSGKPLTDTQY
v_call: TRBV20-1; cdr3_aa: SAYTVNTETF
v_call: TRBV7-2; cdr3_aa: ASSLASGSGTQY
v_call: TRBV28; cdr3_aa: ASSAVAGGYNEQF
v_call: TRBV10-3; cdr3_aa: AISDDRVEGNTIY
v_call: TRBV6-5; cdr3_aa: ASRSGTGTDNQPQH
v_call: TRBV18; cdr3_aa: ASSPLPSGRNEQY
v_call: TRBV5-1; cdr3_aa: ASSLVSSGTLFQETQY
v_call: TRBV7-2; cdr3_aa: ASSLEGLVGEQY
v_call: TRBV11-2; cdr3_aa: ASSQGLAGVTKNIQY
v_call: TRBV7-9; cdr3_aa: ASSKQGLSYEQY
v_call: TRBV2; cdr3_aa: ASSEGEGTEAF
v_call: TRBV20-1; cdr3_aa: SARVARDGNNEQF
v_call: TRBV6-2/TRBV6-3; cdr3_aa: ASRRNTGELF
v_call: TRBV20-1; cdr3_aa: SARRTNTEAF
v_call: TRBV6-1; cdr3_aa: ASSELGRGYGYT
v_call: TRBV5-1; cdr3_aa: ASSGLHGNYGYT
v_call: TRBV20-1; cdr3_aa: SAVEVGGKKETQY
v_call: TRBV19; cdr3_aa: ASSHQGAGYGYT
v_call: TRBV11-2; cdr3_aa: ASSLIGSNEQY
v_call: TRBV20-1; cdr3_aa: SASRDSHEQY
v_call: TRBV6-2/TRBV6-3; cdr3_aa: ASSYSMVTYEQY
v_call: TRBV6-2/TRBV6-3; cdr3_aa: ASSEGPGQF
v_call: TRBV29-1; cdr3_aa: SASGPYNEQF
v_call: TRBV5-1; cdr3_aa: ASRETGDTQY
v_call: TRBV7-2; cdr3_aa: ASSLEFSRVSSYNEQF
v_call: TRBV7-2; cdr3_aa: ASSPTSGKPYEQY
v_call: TRBV27; cdr3_aa: ASTLLVSAGQYRGGNQPQH
v_call: TRBV24-1; cdr3_aa: ATSENGSPAGAKNIQY
v_call: TRBV6-2/TRBV6-3; cdr3_aa: ASSPGYGYT
v_call: TRBV10-3; cdr3_aa: AISDSFRLATSTDTQY
v_call: TRBV20-1; cdr3_aa: SARDVVGVEQY